This TCR beta chain was identified in a study of blood T cells in healthy people across ages. Study-level results: Higher naive T cell percentage went strongly together with higher TCR beta diversity.

Using a J-beta primer mix together with a sample-barcoded 5' primer, a second PCR was run for roughly 6 to 12 cycles. Every cDNA was tagged by a template-switch adaptor with 12 random nucleotides. TCRdb reprocessed the 5' RACE reads via MiXCR and lists one record per CDR3 protein. The sample includes about a million distinct CDR3 sequences, around two fifths of them seen just once. With respect to this clonotype: Its antigen remains unknown.

In germline, CDR1 is SNHLY, CDR2 FYNNEI. The ends were cut back, 5 bases at V and 3 bases at J, with 6 bases in the middle. This CDR3 has 12 residues. Sequences were obtained from blood. The chain is built from TRBV2 and TRBJ2-3; no clear D gene. The sequence derives from a man aged 18 to 30 in good health. The CDR3: CASSTETDTQYF. The DNA for the CDR3 is TGTGCCAGCAGTACCGAAACAGATACGCAGTATTTT. Filled out from reference TRBV2 and TRBJ2-3, the complete variable domain reads EPEVTQTPSHQVTQMGQEVILRCVPISNHLYFYWYRQILGQKVEFLVSFYNNEISEKSEIFDDQFSVERPDGSNFTLKIRSTKLEDSAMYFCASSTETDTQYFGPGTRLTVL.